This T cell receptor (beta chain) was captured in a study of spatial heterogeneity in lung cancer. At the level of the study: Bulk RNA-seq from matched material yielded a T cell module score that correlated strongly with TCR transcript counts in tumor regions.

Time point noted: sample taken at primary tumor resection. Samples were donated by 72 untreated early-stage non-small cell lung cancer patients. Sequencing was performed on whole RNA extracted from tumor and nontumor lung tissue, or from frozen PBMC, and the material was left unsorted. MiXCR, applied by TCRdb to the 5' RACE reads, yields one record per CDR3 protein. Of tens of thousands of distinct CDR3 sequences in the sample, 4.8% were seen once. Overall study results and limits: Intratumoral expanded alpha and beta TCR counts were found to track tumor mutation counts.

The sample holds many counts of this clonotype. Its antigen is currently unknown. This CDR3 has 14 residues. Trimming pared 2 bases from V and 0 bases from J, leaving 8 bases between. CDR1 is SGDLS and CDR2 is YYNGEE in the germline V gene. The specimen comprised lung tumor tissue, sampled at surgery. The clonotype comes from a male donor with early-stage non-small cell lung cancer. The chain uses TRBV9 and TRBJ1-1; D unclear. CDR3 nucleotide sequence: TGTGCCAGCAGCGTCGACCTAATGAACACTGAAGCTTTCTTT. Its translation: CASSVDLMNTEAFF.